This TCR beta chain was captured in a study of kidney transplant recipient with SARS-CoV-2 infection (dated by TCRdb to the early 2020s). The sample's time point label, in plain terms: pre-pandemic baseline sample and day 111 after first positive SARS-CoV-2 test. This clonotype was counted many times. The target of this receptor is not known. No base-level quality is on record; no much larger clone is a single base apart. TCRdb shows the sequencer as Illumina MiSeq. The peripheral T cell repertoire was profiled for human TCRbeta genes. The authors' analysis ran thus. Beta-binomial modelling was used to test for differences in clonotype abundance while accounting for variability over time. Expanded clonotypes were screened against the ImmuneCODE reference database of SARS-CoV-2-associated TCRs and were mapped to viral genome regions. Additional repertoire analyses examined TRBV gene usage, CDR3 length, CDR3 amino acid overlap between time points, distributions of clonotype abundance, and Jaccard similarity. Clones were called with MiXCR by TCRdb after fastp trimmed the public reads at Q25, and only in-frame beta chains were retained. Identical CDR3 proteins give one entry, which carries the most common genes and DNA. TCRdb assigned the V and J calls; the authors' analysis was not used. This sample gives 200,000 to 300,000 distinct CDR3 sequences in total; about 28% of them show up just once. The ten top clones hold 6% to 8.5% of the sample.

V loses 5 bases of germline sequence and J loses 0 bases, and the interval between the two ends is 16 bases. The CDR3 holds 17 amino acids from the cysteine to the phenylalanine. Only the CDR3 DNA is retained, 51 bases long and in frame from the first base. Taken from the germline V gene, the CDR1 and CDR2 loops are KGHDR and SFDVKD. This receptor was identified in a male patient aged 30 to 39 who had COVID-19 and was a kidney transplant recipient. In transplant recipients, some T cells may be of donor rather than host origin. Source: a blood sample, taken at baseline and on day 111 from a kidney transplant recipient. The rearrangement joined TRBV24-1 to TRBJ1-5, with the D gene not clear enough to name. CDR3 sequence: CATSGTANPPSNQPQHF. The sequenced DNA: TGTGCCACCAGTGGTACAGCCAACCCCCCTAGCAATCAGCCCCAGCATTTT.